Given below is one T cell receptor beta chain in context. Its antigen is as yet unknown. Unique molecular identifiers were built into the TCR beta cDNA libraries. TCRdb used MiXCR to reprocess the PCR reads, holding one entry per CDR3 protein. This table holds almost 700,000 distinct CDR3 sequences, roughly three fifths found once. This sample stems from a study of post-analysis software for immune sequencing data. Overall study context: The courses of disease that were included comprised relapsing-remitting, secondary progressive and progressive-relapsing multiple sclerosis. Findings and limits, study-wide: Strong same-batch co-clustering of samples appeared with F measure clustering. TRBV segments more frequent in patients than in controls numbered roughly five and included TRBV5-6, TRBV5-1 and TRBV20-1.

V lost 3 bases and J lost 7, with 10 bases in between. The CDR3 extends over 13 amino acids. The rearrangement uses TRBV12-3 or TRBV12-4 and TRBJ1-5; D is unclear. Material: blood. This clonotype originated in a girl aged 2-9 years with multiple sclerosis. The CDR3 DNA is TGTGCCAGCAGTTTTGCCCCACCCCAGCCCCAGCATTTT. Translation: CASSFAPPQPQHF.